These 21 T cell receptor beta chains came from one sample sequenced in a study of T-cell memory formation after mild COVID-19. TCRdb called the 5' RACE reads again in MiXCR, with one record for every CDR3 protein. The sample shows 58,000 or so distinct CDR3 sequences, about 27% of them seen only once. Sequencing used PBMCs or a T cell subset sorted from them (not recorded which). These receptors all stem from a man between 18 and 35 years old who had mild COVID-19 (a few samples of this study predate the infection). Cell type and time point are not known.

Points on this clonotype: The junction departs from germline at one end; a sequencing error may be responsible. This chain joins TRBV12-3 or TRBV12-4 and TRBJ1-5, with a weak D call TRBD1 (6 bases). The CDR3 contains 13 residues. As DNA, the CDR3 is TGTGCCACCTTGGGGGGCCCGGCTCAGGCCCAGCATTTT. It specifies CATLGGPAQAQHF.

This clonotype was counted between two and nine times. The CDR3 nucleotides read TGTGCCAGCAGCGCCCGTAGGGACACACACAATGAGCAGTTCTTC. Translated, it gives CASSARRDTHNEQFF. The chain uses TRBV9 and TRBJ2-1; a possible D gene is TRBD1 (6 bases). The CDR3 extends over 15 amino acids. V was cut by 3 bases and J by 5 bases, with 15 bases left in between. Germline assignment: CDR1 SGDLS and CDR2 YYNGEE.

This chain uses TRBV7-8 with TRBJ2-5, with TRBD2 matching 7 bases. CDR1 SGHVS and CDR2 FQNEAQ come from the germline V gene. V lost 1 base, J lost 2 bases, and 4 bases stayed unmatched. The CDR3 has 15 residues. CDR3 protein: CASSLGPGLQETQYF. In nucleotides, the CDR3 is TGTGCCAGCAGCTTAGGTCCGGGACTACAAGAGACCCAGTACTTC.

This clonotype was recorded many times. The genes are TRBV7-2 and TRBJ2-5; 7 bases match TRBD2. V lost 5 bases and J lost 0; bases outside the gene matches: 15. This CDR3 region has 18 residues. CDR1 and CDR2 (germline): SGHTA, FQGNSA. The CDR3 loop is CASSLPGLVEPDQETQYF. DNA of the CDR3: TGTGCCAGCAGCCTGCCTGGACTAGTAGAGCCCGACCAAGAGACCCAGTACTTC.

This clonotype was recorded many times. The chain joins TRBV2 to TRBJ2-6; 10 bases align to TRBD1. V was clipped by 3 bases and J by 2 bases; unmatched bases: 1. The germline CDR1 and CDR2 sequences are SNHLY and FYNNEI. The length of the CDR3 is 16 residues. DNA of the CDR3: TGTGCCAGCAGTGAGGGACAGGGGCCTGGGGCCAACGTCCTGACTTTC. Protein product: CASSEGQGPGANVLTF.

This clonotype was detected a few times. The chain carries TRBV7-6 and TRBJ2-7, with TRBD1 identical over 7 bases. This CDR3 contains 16 residues. Germline V CDR1 and CDR2: SGHVS, FNYEAQ. V lost 1 base and J lost 2; bases outside the gene matches: 8. The CDR3 protein is CASSLESVGTAYEQYF. The CDR3 DNA is TGTGCCAGCAGCTTAGAATCGGTCGGGACAGCCTACGAGCAGTACTTC. Based on the CDR3 plus reference TRBV7-6 and TRBJ2-7, the full variable domain is GAGVSQSPRYKVTKRGQDVALRCDPISGHVSLYWYRQALGQGPEFLTYFNYEAQQDKSGLPNDRFSAERPEGSISTLTIQRTEQRDSAMYRCASSLESVGTAYEQYFGPGTRLTVT.

The rearrangement uses TRBV4-1 and TRBJ2-7, with 10 nucleotides matching TRBD2. Losses at the gene ends were 2 bases for V and 4 bases for J; bases not matched to a gene: 5. The germline CDR1 and CDR2 sequences are MGHRA and YSYEKL. The CDR3 runs 15 residues. In nucleotides, the CDR3 is TGCGCCAGCAGCCAAATCGCTAGCGGGGGATACGAGCAGTACTTC. Residues: CASSQIASGGYEQYF.

This chain connects TRBV3-1 to TRBJ2-5, with 14 bases identical to TRBD2. There are 16 residues in the CDR3. Germline V lookup: CDR1 LGHDT, CDR2 YNNKEL (reference sequence). The V and J ends lost 0 bases and 5 bases, in that order; junction bases with no gene match: 2. In DNA, the CDR3 is TGTGCCAGCAGCCAAGATGGGACTAGCGGGGGTGAGACCCAGTACTTC. This encodes CASSQDGTSGGETQYF.

This chain uses TRBV13 with TRBJ2-3; 8 nucleotides align to TRBD1. V trimming: 2 bases; J trimming: 0 bases; junction bases outside the gene matches: 10. This CDR3 is 18 amino acids long. Germline-derived CDR1 and CDR2 are PRHDT and FYEKMQ (reference sequence). Here the CDR3 reads CASSLPGQGVGSTDTQYF. The CDR3 DNA follows: TGTGCCAGCAGCTTACCCGGACAGGGCGTAGGAAGCACAGATACGCAGTATTTT.

The rearrangement links TRBV5-1 to TRBJ1-1, with a weak D call TRBD1 (5 bases). The germline V gene has CDR1 SGHRS and CDR2 YFSETQ. The CDR3 contains 15 residues. The V gene lost 4 bases and the J gene lost 6 bases, with 19 bases spanning the gap. The CDR3 nucleotides read TGCGCCAGCAGCCCGGGGCGGGCCCTCGCGCCTGAAGCTTTCTTT. Translation gives CASSPGRALAPEAFF.

V gene TRBV12-3 or TRBV12-4 combines with J gene TRBJ2-1; possible D gene TRBD2, 6 bases. The CDR3 runs to 12 residues. V was trimmed by 5 bases and J by 7 bases, leaving 9 bases between them. In nucleotides, the CDR3 is TGTGCCAGCAGTAACGGGGGTAATGAGCAGTTCTTC. It translates to CASSNGGNEQFF.

This clonotype was recorded a few times. The chain links TRBV20-1 to TRBJ2-7, with 7 bases fitting TRBD1. This CDR3 comprises 11 residues. Trimming took 7 bases from V and 3 from J; bases not matched to a gene: 3. Looked up from germline, CDR1 is DFQATT and CDR2 is SNEGSKA (reference sequence). Here the CDR3 reads CSGGTVYEQYF. In DNA, the CDR3 is TGCAGTGGGGGGACAGTCTACGAGCAGTACTTC.

This clonotype was observed a handful of times. This chain links TRBV20-1 with TRBJ2-2; weak D call: TRBD1 (6 bases). CDR1 is DFQATT and CDR2 is SNEGSKA in the germline V gene (reference sequence). Between the trimmed V and J ends, which lost 3 bases and 3 bases, there was a span of 14 bases. The CDR3 length is 15 residues. The CDR3 nucleotides are TGCAGTGCTAGTGGGGTCGAGGGGGACACCGGGGAGCTGTTTTTT. Its translation: CSASGVEGDTGELFF.

This clonotype showed up just a few times. This CDR3 reads CASKIQENTEAFF. The CDR3 DNA is TGCGCCAGCAAGATACAGGAGAACACTGAAGCTTTCTTT. This chain uses TRBV10-1 with TRBJ1-1; D possibly corresponds to TRBD1 (5 bases). V was shortened by 7 bases and J by 1 base, with 10 bases between the two germline ends. The CDR3 is made up of 13 amino acids. From germline, CDR1 is WNHNN and CDR2 SYGVQD (reference sequence).

The chain combines TRBV9 with TRBJ2-7, with TRBD2 as a possible D gene (7 bases). V was pared by 0 bases and J by 4 bases, with 26 bases between. CDR1 SGDLS and CDR2 YYNGEE come from the germline V gene. The CDR3 has 19 residues. CDR3 residues: CASSVGPSESGEGLYEQYV. The CDR3 coding sequence is TGTGCCAGCAGCGTAGGACCCTCGGAATCAGGGGAGGGCTTGTACGAGCAGTACGTC.

The gene calls are TRBV12-3 or TRBV12-4 and TRBJ1-4, with D maybe TRBD1 (6 bases). This CDR3 has 11 residues. V dropped 3 bases and J dropped 10 bases, with 6 bases sitting between them. As DNA, the CDR3 is TGTGCCAGCAGTTTGGGGGCAAAACTGTTTTTT. It is translated as CASSLGAKLFF.

V usage is TRBV18 and J usage is TRBJ2-1; weak D call: TRBD1 (5 bases). With 6 bases removed from V and 2 bases from J, the gap between germline ends came to 14 bases. The CDR3 covers 15 residues. The V gene's germline CDR1 is KGHSH and CDR2 LQKENI. As DNA, the CDR3 is TGTGCCAGCTCCTCGACTCAGGGCCCCTACAATGAGCAGTTCTTC. Protein sequence: CASSSTQGPYNEQFF.

V usage is TRBV7-8 and J usage is TRBJ2-3; 7 nucleotides match TRBD1. The CDR3 totals 15 residues. Germline V CDR1 and CDR2: SGHVS, FQNEAQ. The V gene end was trimmed by 1 base and the J gene end by 4 bases; junction bases not matched to a gene: 5. CDR3 loop: CASSLDLGGPDTQYF. CDR3 coding DNA: TGTGCCAGCAGCTTAGATTTAGGGGGCCCAGATACGCAGTATTTT.

The chain joins TRBV27 to TRBJ2-7; the D gene is possibly TRBD1 (6 bases). This CDR3 comprises 12 residues. The germline V and J ends were trimmed by 11 bases and 3 bases, with 14 bases remaining between them. Germline loops: CDR1 MNHEY, CDR2 SMNVEV (reference sequence). In DNA, the CDR3 is TGTGCCTCGGGAAGGGGGAGCTACGAGCAGTACGTC. Protein: CASGRGSYEQYV.

This clonotype was seen only a few times. The V and J genes are TRBV6-5 and TRBJ2-7, with D uncertain. The V end lost 2 bases, the J end lost 6 bases, and 11 bases lay between the germline ends. CDR1 and CDR2 from the germline V gene are MNHEY and SVGAGI. The CDR3 is made up of 13 amino acids. CDR3 amino acids: CASSYVPGGEQYF. DNA for the CDR3: TGTGCCAGCAGTTACGTCCCCGGTGGCGAGCAGTACTTC.

This chain uses TRBV4-1 with TRBJ1-5; no reliable D call. The CDR3 totals 16 residues. The germline V gene has CDR1 MGHRA and CDR2 YSYEKL. The V gene lost 3 bases and the J gene lost 11 bases, with 23 bases spanning the gap. CDR3: CASSQNRLNGLEAQHF. For the CDR3, the DNA is TGCGCCAGCAGCCAGAACAGACTCAACGGCTTGGAGGCCCAGCATTTT.